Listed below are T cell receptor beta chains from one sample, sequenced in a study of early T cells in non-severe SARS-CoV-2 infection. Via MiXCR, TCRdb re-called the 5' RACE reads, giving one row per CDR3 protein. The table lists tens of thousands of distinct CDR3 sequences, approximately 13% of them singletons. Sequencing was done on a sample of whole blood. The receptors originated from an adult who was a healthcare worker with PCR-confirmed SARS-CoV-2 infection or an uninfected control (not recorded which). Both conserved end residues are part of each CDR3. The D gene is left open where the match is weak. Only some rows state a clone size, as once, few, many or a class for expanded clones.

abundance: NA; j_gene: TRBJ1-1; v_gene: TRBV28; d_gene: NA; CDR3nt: TGTGCCAGCAGCCCTAGACAGCTATATGAAGCTTTCTTT; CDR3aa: CASSPRQLYEAFF
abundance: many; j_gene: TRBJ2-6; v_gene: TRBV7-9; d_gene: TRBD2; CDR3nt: TGTGCCAGCAGCTTAGAGAGCGGGATTGGGGCCAACGTCCTGACTTTC; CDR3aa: CASSLESGIGANVLTF
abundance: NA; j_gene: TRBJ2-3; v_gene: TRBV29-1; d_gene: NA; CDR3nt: TGCAGCGGGAGCCCCCAGGATACGCAGTATTTT; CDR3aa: CSGSPQDTQYF
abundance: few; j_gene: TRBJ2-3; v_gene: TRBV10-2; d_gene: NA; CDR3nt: TGCGCCACCCGGGACCACTTTGCAGATACGCAGTATTTT; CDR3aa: CATRDHFADTQYF
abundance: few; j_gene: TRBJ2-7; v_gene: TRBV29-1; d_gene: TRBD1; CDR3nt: TGCAGCGCGATGCGGGACAGGGGGTCCTACGAGCAGTACTTC; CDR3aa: CSAMRDRGSYEQYF
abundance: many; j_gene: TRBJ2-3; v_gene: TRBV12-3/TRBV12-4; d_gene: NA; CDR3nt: TGTGCCAGCAGTTCGGTGGGAGCGGAAGATACGCAGTATTTT; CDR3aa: CASSSVGAEDTQYF
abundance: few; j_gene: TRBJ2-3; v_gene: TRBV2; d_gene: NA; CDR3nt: TGTGCCAGCAGTGAATACCGCAGGCGAACAGATACGCAGTATTTT; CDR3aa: CASSEYRRRTDTQYF
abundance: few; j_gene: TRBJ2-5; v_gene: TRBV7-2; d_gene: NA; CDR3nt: TGTGCCAGCAGCTTCGTCGGACTACAAGAGACCCAGTACTTC; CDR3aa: CASSFVGLQETQYF
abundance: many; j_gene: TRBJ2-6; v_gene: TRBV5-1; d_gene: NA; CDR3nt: TGCGCCAGCAGCTTTGGGTCCGGGGCCAACGTCCTGACTTTC; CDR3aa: CASSFGSGANVLTF
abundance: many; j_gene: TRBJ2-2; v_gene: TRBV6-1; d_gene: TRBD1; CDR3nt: TGTGCCAGCAGGGGGACAGCCAACACCGGGGAGCTGTTTTTT; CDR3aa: CASRGTANTGELFF
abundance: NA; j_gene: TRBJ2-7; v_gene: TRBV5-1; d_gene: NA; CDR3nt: TGCGCCAGCAGCTTGGGACTGGACCAGTACGAGCAGTACTTC; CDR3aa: CASSLGLDQYEQYF
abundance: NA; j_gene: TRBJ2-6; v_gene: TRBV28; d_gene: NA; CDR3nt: TGTGCCAGCAGTTTATCTCTCTCTGGGGCCAACGTCCTGACTTTC; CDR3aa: CASSLSLSGANVLTF
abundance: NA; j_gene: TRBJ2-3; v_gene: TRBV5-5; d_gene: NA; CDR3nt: TGTGCCAGCATCCTTGGACTCCTGACCATCACAGATACGCAGTATTTT; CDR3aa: CASILGLLTITDTQYF
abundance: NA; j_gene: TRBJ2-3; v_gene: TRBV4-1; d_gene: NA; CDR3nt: TGCGCCAGCAGCCAAGAAAAGGTTACGCAGTATTTT; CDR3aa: CASSQEKVTQYF
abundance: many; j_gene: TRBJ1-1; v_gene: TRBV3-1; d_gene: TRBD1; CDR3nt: TGTGCCAGCAGCCCCGGGGACAGTGAAGCTTTCTTT; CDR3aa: CASSPGDSEAFF
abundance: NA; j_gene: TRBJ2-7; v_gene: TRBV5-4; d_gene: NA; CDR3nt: TGTGCCAGCAGCCTCGAGCCGGGACTTCGGGCCTACGAGCAGTACTTC; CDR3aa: CASSLEPGLRAYEQYF